These 32 T cell receptor beta chains were all obtained from the same sample, sequenced in a study of T-cell reconstitution after alpha-beta-depleted transplantation in children. Library preparation (for TCRbeta) was performed with unique molecular identifiers. TCRdb recomputed calls from the PCR reads with MiXCR, one row per CDR3 protein. Seen here are about 540,000 distinct CDR3 sequences, around 16% observed once, and the top ten hold approximately 3%. Sequenced material: PBMCs from the stem cell graft donor, taken from the stem cell graft. These receptors all come from a human donor who donated a stem cell graft to a child with acute lymphoblastic leukemia.

A few counts support this clonotype. V and J are TRBV6-5 and TRBJ1-1; D unclear. The germline CDR1 and CDR2 sequences are MNHEY and SVGAGI. V lost 0 bases, J lost 4 bases, and 15 bases lay in between. CDR3 length equals 16 residues. In DNA form, the CDR3 reads TGTGCCAGCAGTTACTCTCTGAGGGCTGGGGTCACTGAAGCTTTCTTT. This sequence encodes CASSYSLRAGVTEAFF.

V gene TRBV29-1 combines with J gene TRBJ1-2; D call uncertain. V gave up 0 bases and J gave up 8 bases, with 19 bases separating them. CDR3 length: 15 amino acids. Per the germline V gene, CDR1 is SQVTM and CDR2 is ANQGSEA. This CDR3 reads CSVEDPGRFSWGYTF. The DNA for the CDR3 is TGCAGCGTTGAAGATCCAGGCAGGTTCTCTTGGGGCTACACCTTC.

V usage is TRBV30 and J usage is TRBJ1-5; TRBD1 matches 7 bases. This CDR3 region has 13 residues. V lost 5 bases and J lost 4; bases outside the gene matches: 5. CDR1 is GTSNPN and CDR2 is SVGIG in the germline V gene (reference sequence). CDR3 sequence: CAWGDSPNQPQHF. CDR3 in DNA: TGTGCCTGGGGGGACAGCCCAAATCAGCCCCAGCATTTT.

The chain links TRBV6-5 to TRBJ1-1; D is unclear. The CDR3 sequence is 14 residues long. Trimming removed 0 bases at V and 3 bases at J, with 8 bases between. Germline V CDR1 and CDR2: MNHEY, SVGAGI. The CDR3 here is CASSYSMVDTEAFF. CDR3 coding DNA: TGTGCCAGCAGTTACTCGATGGTGGACACTGAAGCTTTCTTT.

This clonotype has only a few counts. V gene TRBV4-2 combines with J gene TRBJ1-6; D uncertain. The germline gives CDR1 LGHNA, CDR2 YNFKEQ. The CDR3 is 17 residues long. V shed 0 bases and J shed 1 base, with 10 bases lying between them. For the CDR3, the DNA is TGTGCCAGCAGCCAAGATTACCCCACATCCTATAATTCACCCCTCCACTTT. This encodes CASSQDYPTSYNSPLHF.

The chain couples TRBV20-1 to TRBJ2-1; tentative D call: TRBD2 (6 bases). The germline V gene encodes CDR1 DFQATT and CDR2 SNEGSKA (reference sequence). The CDR3 is 14 amino acids. V lost 5 bases to trimming and J lost 5 bases, with 16 bases between them. In DNA form, the CDR3 reads TGCAGTGCTCAGGGCAGCGGACTAAACAATGAGCAGTTCTTC. Protein: CSAQGSGLNNEQFF.

This clonotype was counted between two and nine times. The V gene is TRBV18, the J gene TRBJ2-7, with D possibly matching TRBD1 (5 bases). Trimming removed 3 bases at V and 7 bases at J, with 19 bases between. Germline CDR1 reads KGHSH; CDR2 reads LQKENI. The CDR3 extends over 15 amino acids. CDR3 sequence: CASSPAGHLSTEQYF. The CDR3 DNA sequence: TGTGCCAGCTCACCGGCAGGGCACCTCTCTACGGAGCAGTACTTC.

With respect to this clonotype: Germline is not matched at one junction end, which may reflect a read error. V gene TRBV9 combines with J gene TRBJ1-5; possible D gene TRBD1, 6 bases. CDR3 length: 14 residues. Germline CDR1 reads SGDLS; CDR2 reads YYNGEE. The CDR3 sequence is CASSVGGGNQLQHF. The CDR3 DNA follows: TGTGCCAGCAGCGTAGGCGGGGGCAACCAGCTCCAGCATTTT.

This sequence joins TRBV5-1 and TRBJ1-1, with unresolved D. The CDR3 extends over 15 amino acids. The V and J ends lost 0 bases and 1 base respectively, with 10 bases between them. Germline values: CDR1 SGHRS, CDR2 YFSETQ. The CDR3 region is CASSLAEAGNTEAFF. The CDR3 DNA reads TGCGCCAGCAGCTTGGCCGAGGCGGGGAACACTGAAGCTTTCTTT.

This clonotype has a handful of counts. The V call is TRBV20-1, the J call TRBJ2-1; D could derive from TRBD1 or TRBD2 (5 bases each). Trimming removed 5 bases from V and 2 bases from J, with 13 bases in between. The CDR3 is 14 residues long. CDR1 and CDR2 from the germline V gene are DFQATT and SNEGSKA (reference sequence). Written as DNA, the CDR3 is TGCAGTGCTGGGACGGTGGTTCCCTACAATGAGCAGTTCTTC. Protein product: CSAGTVVPYNEQFF.

Details on this clonotype: A much larger clone is a single base away; this may be a read error. The V and J genes are TRBV9 and TRBJ2-1; D is perhaps TRBD1 or TRBD2 (5 bases each). The CDR3 loop spans 12 amino acids. Germline V gene lookup returns CDR1 SGDLS and CDR2 YYNGEE. Trimming removed 7 bases at V and 5 bases at J, with 10 bases between. CDR3 amino acids: CASGGDDNEQFF. In DNA, the CDR3 is TGTGCCAGCGGGGGAGATGACAATGAGCAGTTCTTC.

This clonotype has only a few counts. The chain couples TRBV12-3 or TRBV12-4 to TRBJ2-7; D not resolved. This CDR3 is 13 amino acids long. V lost 3 bases and J 2 bases, leaving 8 bases between the germline ends. The CDR3: CASSFSAAYEQYF. For the CDR3, the DNA is TGTGCCAGCAGTTTTTCTGCCGCCTACGAGCAGTACTTC.

V gene TRBV18 combines with J gene TRBJ1-1; no clear D gene. There are 15 residues in the CDR3. Germline-derived CDR1 and CDR2 are KGHSH and LQKENI. V dropped 6 bases and J dropped 1 base, with 15 bases sitting between them. The CDR3 coding sequence is TGTGCCAGCTCGATAATACAGATAGCGAACACTGAAGCTTTCTTT. Amino acids: CASSIIQIANTEAFF. Full variable domain (remainder filled in from reference TRBV18 and TRBJ1-1): NAGVMQNPRHLVRRRGQEARLRCSPMKGHSHVYWYRQLPEEGLKFMVYLQKENIIDESGMPKERFSAEFPKEGPSILRIQQVVRGDSAAYFCASSIIQIANTEAFFGQGTRLTVV.

The rearrangement links TRBV9 to TRBJ2-7; unclear D gene. CDR1 is SGDLS and CDR2 is YYNGEE in the germline V gene. V lost 0 bases and J lost 4, with 8 bases in between. There are 13 residues in the CDR3. CDR3 protein: CASSVGLLYEQYF. CDR3 nucleotide sequence: TGTGCCAGCAGCGTAGGTCTCCTGTACGAGCAGTACTTC.

This chain connects TRBV5-5 to TRBJ1-1; no clear D gene. The CDR3 consists of 15 residues. Trimming took off 2 bases at V and 6 bases at J, with 17 bases between the two ends. Germline V gives CDR1 SGHKS, CDR2 YYEKEE (reference sequence). The CDR3 protein is CASSFSSAEASEAFF. CDR3 bases: TGTGCCAGCAGCTTTAGTAGCGCGGAGGCGTCTGAAGCTTTCTTT.

This clonotype was counted many times. The rearrangement uses TRBV7-8 and TRBJ2-3; tentatively, D is TRBD2 (6 bases). Germline CDR1 reads SGHVS; CDR2 reads FQNEAQ. The CDR3 loop spans 16 amino acids. With 2 bases removed from V and 4 bases from J, the gap between germline ends came to 16 bases. CDR3 coding DNA: TGTGCCAGCAGCTTAAGGGCGGGAAGTGGGCCAGATACGCAGTATTTT. Translating it yields CASSLRAGSGPDTQYF.

V gene TRBV10-2 combines with J gene TRBJ1-1; D remains unclear. The germline V gene encodes CDR1 WSHSY and CDR2 SAAADI. The CDR3 runs to 13 residues. The ends were cut back, 0 bases at V and 2 bases at J, with 4 bases in the middle. The CDR3 DNA is TGCGCCAGCAGTGAGTCGGGTAACACTGAAGCTTTCTTT. Protein sequence: CASSESGNTEAFF.

Ten or more counts support this clonotype. This rearrangement joins TRBV30 to TRBJ1-5; D is ambiguous. CDR1 GTSNPN and CDR2 SVGIG come from the germline V gene (reference sequence). Trimming shortened V by 0 bases and J by 1 base, and 7 bases separated the two germline ends. The CDR3 runs to 14 residues. The chain's CDR3 is CAWSVGYSNQPQHF. As DNA, the CDR3 is TGTGCCTGGAGTGTTGGGTACAGCAATCAGCCCCAGCATTTT.

There are a few counts of this clonotype. The genes are TRBV15 and TRBJ1-1; D ambiguous. V lost 0 bases, J lost 5 bases, and 13 bases lay in between. Germline-derived CDR1 and CDR2 are LNHNV and YYDKDF (reference sequence). The length of the CDR3 is 15 residues. CDR3 nucleotides: TGTGCCACCAGCAGAGATCGCCCCATGGGTACTGAAGCTTTCTTT. Its translation is CATSRDRPMGTEAFF.

This clonotype has more than one count but fewer than ten. This rearrangement joins TRBV4-1 to TRBJ2-7; the D is unclear. Germline loops: CDR1 MGHRA, CDR2 YSYEKL. The V end was cut by 1 base, the J end by 7 bases, with 8 bases between. The CDR3 loop spans 12 amino acids. CDR3 nucleotides: TGCGCCAGCAGCCAAGTGAGGCAGGAGCAGTACTTC. It encodes CASSQVRQEQYF.

This clonotype was found a few times. The genes are TRBV12-3 or TRBV12-4 and TRBJ2-2; D unclear. The V end was cut by 7 bases, the J end by 2 bases, with 11 bases between. This CDR3 region has 14 residues. CDR3 loop: CASKLEINTGELFF. CDR3 bases: TGTGCCAGCAAATTAGAGATAAACACCGGGGAGCTGTTTTTT.

The chain is built from TRBV2 and TRBJ2-1, with a tentative D call TRBD2 (6 bases). The CDR3 spans 14 residues. V was trimmed by 3 bases and J by 9 bases, leaving 15 bases between them. Germline V gene lookup returns CDR1 SNHLY and CDR2 FYNNEI. This chain's CDR3 is CASSEGLALSEQFF. CDR3 nucleotides: TGTGCCAGCAGTGAGGGGCTAGCGCTAAGTGAGCAGTTCTTC.

V and J are TRBV6-5 and TRBJ1-1; D remains ambiguous. V lost 2 bases and J 3 bases, leaving 10 bases between the germline ends. In germline, CDR1 is MNHEY, CDR2 SVGAGI. The CDR3 length is 14 residues. CDR3 coding DNA: TGTGCCAGCAGTTACGGGGATAGGGACACTGAAGCTTTCTTT. It yields the protein CASSYGDRDTEAFF.

This clonotype was recorded a few times. The chain couples TRBV20-1 to TRBJ2-1; 13 bases are shared with TRBD2. Germline trimming cut 3 bases from V and 4 bases from J; bases unmatched to any gene: 3. The CDR3 consists of 15 residues. Looked up from germline, CDR1 is DFQATT and CDR2 is SNEGSKA (reference sequence). The CDR3 reads CSASGGLAGYNEQFF. The CDR3 nucleotides read TGCAGTGCTAGTGGGGGACTAGCGGGATACAATGAGCAGTTCTTC.

V usage is TRBV7-9 and J usage is TRBJ1-1; D is undetermined. The CDR3 consists of 12 residues. The germline V gene has CDR1 SEHNR and CDR2 FQNEAQ (reference sequence). V was clipped by 1 base and J by 10 bases, with 10 bases between them. The CDR3 DNA sequence: TGTGCCAGCAGCTTAGGTTTTAATGGAGCTTTCTTT. It is translated as CASSLGFNGAFF.

The genes are TRBV18 and TRBJ1-2, with 7 nucleotides matching TRBD1. Germline CDR1 and CDR2: KGHSH and LQKENI. The CDR3 runs to 18 residues. V gave up 1 base and J gave up 3 bases; unmatched junction bases: 14. The DNA of the CDR3 is TGTGCCAGCTCACCACTTGGTCAAGGGGGCAGGAGGGACTATGGCTACACCTTC. It encodes CASSPLGQGGRRDYGYTF.

This clonotype was seen at least ten times. CDR3 sequence: CASSSPTSGRTYNEQFF. CDR3 DNA: TGTGCCAGCAGCTCCCCGACTAGCGGGAGAACCTACAATGAGCAGTTCTTC. The J gene is TRBJ2-1, the V gene TRBV7-3; 12 nucleotides align to TRBD2. This CDR3 is built from 17 residues. From germline, CDR1 is SGHTA and CDR2 FQGTGA. The V and J ends lost 4 bases and 2 bases, in that order; junction bases with no gene match: 6.

This clonotype has just a few counts. V and J are TRBV10-2 and TRBJ2-1; TRBD2 matches 11 bases. Germline loops: CDR1 WSHSY, CDR2 SAAADI. The CDR3 runs to 15 residues. V trimming: 7 bases; J trimming: 5 bases; junction bases outside the gene matches: 7. The CDR3 sequence is CASTHGLAGDNEQFF. The CDR3 DNA is TGCGCCAGCACCCACGGACTAGCGGGCGACAATGAGCAGTTCTTC.

This clonotype was seen more than once but under ten times. The chain combines TRBV12-3 or TRBV12-4 with TRBJ2-7, with 14 bases lining up with TRBD2. This CDR3 contains 15 residues. With 7 bases clipped from V and 4 bases from J, the junction kept 6 bases outside the gene matches. This chain's CDR3 is CASNRLAGGPYEQYF. The DNA for the CDR3 is TGTGCCAGCAATCGACTAGCGGGAGGGCCGTACGAGCAGTACTTC.

This clonotype appeared a few times. The chain recombines TRBV5-1 with TRBJ2-7, with TRBD1 as a possible D gene (6 bases). In germline, CDR1 is SGHRS, CDR2 YFSETQ. The CDR3 loop spans 15 amino acids. V dropped 0 bases and J dropped 6 bases, with 16 bases sitting between them. The CDR3 DNA sequence: TGCGCCAGCAGCTTGGGGAAAACGACAGGATCCGAGCAGTACTTC. It yields the protein CASSLGKTTGSEQYF.

This clonotype was seen only a few times. The V gene is TRBV15, the J gene TRBJ2-1; a possible D gene is TRBD1 (6 bases). CDR3 size: 15 residues. The V gene's germline CDR1 is LNHNV and CDR2 YYDKDF (reference sequence). V dropped 10 bases and J dropped 2 bases, with 18 bases sitting between them. The CDR3 spells CAIHARDKAYNEQFF. The CDR3 coding sequence is TGTGCCATCCACGCCCGGGACAAAGCCTACAATGAGCAGTTCTTC.

This chain connects TRBV6-8 to TRBJ2-5; TRBD2 matches at 9 bases. Germline lookup yields CDR1 MNHGY and CDR2 SAAAGT. The trim removed 10 bases at V and 3 bases at J, leaving 9 bases unmatched. CDR3 size: 14 residues. In DNA, the CDR3 is TGTGCCACCAAAATAGCGGGGGTAAAAGAGACCCAGTACTTC. This gives the protein CATKIAGVKETQYF.